One sample yielded the 18 T cell receptor beta chains listed below, sequenced in a study of Ad26.COV2.S vaccination and SARS-CoV-2 variants. The repertoire was sequenced with immunoSEQ multiplex PCR; TCRdb's copy has only in-frame clones and lacks some. The sample holds 440,000 or so clones, about 92% seen once. Treatment specified: some 20 received Ad26.COV2.S at low or high dose, single or two shots; a few received placebo; per-sample allocation not given. The samples date from day 63 after the first vaccine or placebo injection. The source was peripheral blood, collected in a trial of Ad26.COV2.S vaccine versus placebo. Receptor source: a person between 18 and 65 years old who received the Ad26.COV2.S COVID-19 vaccine or a placebo.

CDR3 residues: CASSYRQPSTDTQYF. CDR3 DNA sequence: TGTGCCAGCAGTTACCGGCAGCCTAGCACAGATACGCAGTATTTT. This chain uses TRBV6-5 with TRBJ2-3, with D uncertain. The CDR3 sequence is 15 residues long. V shed 2 bases and J shed 0 bases, with 9 bases lying between them. The germline CDR1 and CDR2 sequences are MNHEY and SVGAGI.

The rearrangement links TRBV7-9 to TRBJ1-5, with D uncertain. The germline V and J ends were trimmed by 1 base and 6 bases, with 4 bases remaining between them. Germline values: CDR1 SEHNR, CDR2 FQNEAQ (reference sequence). The CDR3 covers 12 residues. The CDR3 DNA follows: TGTGCCAGCAGCTTAGGGGGTCAGCCCCAGCATTTT. Translating it yields CASSLGGQPQHF.

This clone was observed a few times. The chain carries TRBV3-1 (or the pseudogene TRBV3-2) and TRBJ2-2; 9 nucleotides align to TRBD1. The CDR3 has 17 amino acids. V was clipped by 4 bases and J by 5 bases; unmatched bases: 11. The V gene's germline CDR1 is LGHDT and CDR2 YNNKEL (reference sequence). CDR3 protein: CASSRPAGTGRTGELFF. The CDR3 nucleotides are TGTGCCAGCAGCCGACCCGCCGGGACAGGGCGGACCGGGGAGCTGTTTTTT.

The CDR3 sequence: CASSTGQGAFGYTF. The CDR3 coding sequence is TGCGCCAGCAGCACCGGACAGGGGGCTTTTGGCTACACCTTC. The genes are TRBV5-1 and TRBJ1-2, with TRBD1 matching over 11 bases. Germline V CDR1 and CDR2: SGHRS, YFSETQ. V gave up 4 bases and J gave up 7 bases; unmatched junction bases: 6. The CDR3 contains 14 residues.

The chain combines TRBV6-4 with TRBJ2-5, with D possibly TRBD2 on 5 matching bases. The CDR3 has 14 residues. Between the trimmed V and J ends, which lost 6 bases and 1 base, there was a span of 12 bases. CDR1 MRHNA and CDR2 SNTAGT come from the germline V gene. CDR3 nucleotide sequence: TGTGCCAGCAGAGCCTCTAGCTTCCAAGAGACCCAGTACTTC. This codes for CASRASSFQETQYF.

This clone was seen once. The chain is built from TRBV28 and TRBJ2-7, with D possibly matching TRBD1 (5 bases). This CDR3 region has 14 residues. V lost 2 bases and J 5 bases, leaving 13 bases between the germline ends. The germline gives CDR1 MDHEN, CDR2 SYDVKM. CDR3 coding DNA: TGTGCCAGCAGTTTAGGTAGCAGGGTGCACGAGCAGTACTTC. Its protein is CASSLGSRVHEQYF.

CDR3 coding DNA: TGTGCCAGCTCACTTCTAGCGGGGGACACCGGGGAGCTGTTTTTT. Translation gives CASSLLAGDTGELFF. The chain uses TRBV18 and TRBJ2-2; the match to TRBD2 covers 10 bases. This CDR3 is built from 15 residues. Germline CDR1 KGHSH, CDR2 LQKENI. The V gene end was trimmed by 4 bases and the J gene end by 3 bases; junction bases not matched to a gene: 2.

V is TRBV3-1 (or the pseudogene TRBV3-2) and J is TRBJ1-5; D unresolved. Germline-derived CDR1 and CDR2 are LGHDT and YNNKEL (reference sequence). Trimming cost V 2 bases and J 3 bases, with 5 bases left between them. CDR3 length equals 13 residues. The CDR3 nucleotides read TGTGCCAGCAGCCAACAGTACAATCAGCCCCAGCATTTT. Protein: CASSQQYNQPQHF.

The gene calls are TRBV9 and TRBJ1-2; the D gene is possibly TRBD1 (5 bases). There are 14 residues in the CDR3. The V gene's germline CDR1 is SGDLS and CDR2 YYNGEE. Trimming shortened V by 0 bases and J by 4 bases, and 10 bases separated the two germline ends. CDR3 region: CASSVAYDSYGYTF. In nucleotides, the CDR3 is TGTGCCAGCAGCGTAGCTTACGACAGCTATGGCTACACCTTC.

The V call is TRBV5-4, the J call TRBJ2-2; D possibly corresponds to TRBD2 (6 bases). The CDR3 is 16 residues long. Germline loops: CDR1 SGHNT, CDR2 YYREEE (reference sequence). Deletions cut 0 bases from V and 4 bases from J, with 13 bases between. CDR3 sequence (DNA): TGTGCCAGCAGCTTGGTCGCTAGTAGCGGCACCGGGGAGCTGTTTTTT. Protein product: CASSLVASSGTGELFF.

The rearrangement links TRBV7-2 to TRBJ2-2, with a weak D call TRBD1 (6 bases). This CDR3 contains 18 residues. Per germline, CDR1 SGHTA and CDR2 FQGNSA. V was clipped by 2 bases and J by 0 bases, with 16 bases between them. The CDR3 nucleotides are TGTGCCAGCAGCTTACCTACCCGACAGGCTTCGAACACCGGGGAGCTGTTTTTT. Its translation is CASSLPTRQASNTGELFF.

The chain has TRBV4-3 and TRBJ2-2, with D tentatively TRBD2 (5 bases). Germline V gene lookup returns CDR1 LGHNA and CDR2 YSLEER. This CDR3 spans 17 amino acids. The V end lost 2 bases, the J end lost 3 bases, and 16 bases lay between the germline ends. The CDR3 sequence is CASSQSSGDLDTGELFF. The CDR3 region has the DNA TGCGCCAGCAGCCAATCTTCCGGGGATCTTGACACCGGGGAGCTGTTTTTT.

The chain employs TRBV7-2 and TRBJ2-7, with 8 nucleotides matching TRBD2. Looked up from germline, CDR1 is SGHTA and CDR2 is FQGNSA. The CDR3 runs 14 residues. Unmatched junction bases numbered 2, after V lost 1 base and J lost 3 bases. In DNA form, the CDR3 reads TGTGCCAGCAGCTTAGGAGCGGGAGACTACGAGCAGTACTTC. Protein product: CASSLGAGDYEQYF.

The rearrangement uses TRBV15 and TRBJ2-7, with D possibly being TRBD1 (6 bases). CDR3 length: 12 amino acids. Per the germline V gene, CDR1 is LNHNV and CDR2 is YYDKDF (reference sequence). Trimming took 2 bases from V and 5 from J, leaving 7 bases between them. CDR3 amino acids: CATSRTGNEQYF. CDR3 in DNA: TGTGCCACCAGCAGAACAGGGAACGAGCAGTACTTC.

The chain joins TRBV5-8 to TRBJ1-2; the match to TRBD1 covers 7 bases. V trimming: 6 bases; J trimming: 0 bases; junction bases outside the gene matches: 14. The CDR3 is 17 amino acids. CDR1 and CDR2 from the germline V gene are SGHTS and YDEGEE. The CDR3 is CASINQGQSTSNYGYTF. The CDR3 bases are TGTGCCAGCATAAATCAGGGACAGTCGACCTCTAACTATGGCTACACCTTC.

The chain has TRBV6-2 or TRBV6-3 and TRBJ2-1; D is possibly TRBD2 (5 bases). The germline V and J ends were trimmed by 2 bases and 8 bases, with 19 bases remaining between them. CDR3 length equals 16 residues. The germline V gene encodes CDR1 MNHEY and CDR2 SVGEGT. The chain's CDR3 is CASSYEDLSDHYEQFF. For the CDR3, the DNA is TGTGCCAGCAGTTACGAGGACTTAAGCGACCATTATGAGCAGTTCTTC.

The rearrangement uses TRBV6-5 and TRBJ2-7, with TRBD2 identical over 7 bases. Germline V lookup: CDR1 MNHEY, CDR2 SVGAGI. The CDR3 runs 14 residues. With 0 bases clipped from V and 6 bases from J, the junction kept 5 bases outside the gene matches. This CDR3 reads CASSYSRDYGEQYF. The DNA for the CDR3 is TGTGCCAGCAGTTACTCGAGGGACTACGGCGAGCAGTACTTC.

This clone was seen once. V gene TRBV5-6 combines with J gene TRBJ2-5; TRBD1 agrees at 10 bases. The CDR3 loop spans 15 amino acids. CDR1 is SGHDT, CDR2 YYEEEE, per germline. V was clipped by 4 bases and J by 4 bases; unmatched bases: 7. This CDR3 reads CASSHDRGRLETQYF. The CDR3 nucleotides read TGTGCCAGCAGCCACGACAGGGGGCGGTTAGAGACCCAGTACTTC.